These 26 T cell receptor beta chains originate from one sample sequenced in a study of T cell changes during pregnancy in multiple sclerosis. The data were produced by immunoSEQ multiplex PCR, yet TCRdb's version contains in-frame clones alone and is incomplete. Of about 60,000 clones listed, roughly nine tenths were seen once; the top ten hold about 0.76%. The starting material was CD4+ T cells from peripheral blood mononuclear cells, obtained in the first trimester of pregnancy. These receptors all stem from a female donor with multiple sclerosis, enrolled in a pregnancy study.

This clone occurred once. V gene TRBV5-1 combines with J gene TRBJ2-1; D remains unclear. Germline V gene data show CDR1 as SGHRS and CDR2 as YFSETQ. Trimming took 0 bases from V and 0 from J, leaving 7 bases between them. This CDR3 spans 15 amino acids. CDR3 coding DNA: TGCGCCAGCAGCTTGGAGTTACTCTCCTACAATGAGCAGTTCTTC. Its protein is CASSLELLSYNEQFF.

The rearrangement uses TRBV11-2 and TRBJ1-3, with 8 bases aligning to TRBD1. J lost 5 bases, V lost 3 bases, and 9 bases had no gene match. The CDR3 has 16 amino acids. Germline V lookup: CDR1 SGHAT, CDR2 FQNNGV. CDR3: CASSFPSGGKRNTIYF. CDR3 coding DNA: TGTGCCAGCAGCTTTCCCTCAGGGGGCAAAAGAAACACCATATATTTT.

The V call is TRBV19, the J call TRBJ1-5; 8 nucleotides align to TRBD1. V lost 5 bases to trimming and J lost 6 bases; unmatched junction nucleotides: 9. CDR3 length: 15 residues. Germline V CDR1 and CDR2: LNHDA, SQIVND (reference sequence). The CDR3 reads CASSGWTGNAQPQHF. DNA of the CDR3: TGTGCCAGTAGTGGGTGGACAGGGAACGCTCAGCCCCAGCATTTT.

CDR3 DNA: TGTGCCAGCAGCGTCCCTCACAGGGTTGATGGCGAAAAACTGTTTTTT. Its protein is CASSVPHRVDGEKLFF. The J gene is TRBJ1-4, the V gene TRBV7-9; D possibly corresponds to TRBD1 (6 bases). V was clipped by 5 bases and J by 8 bases, with 21 bases between them. Per germline, CDR1 SEHNR and CDR2 FQNEAQ (reference sequence). CDR3 length: 16 residues.

The rearrangement uses TRBV4-2 and TRBJ2-5, with 9 bases fitting TRBD1. The germline V gene encodes CDR1 LGHNA and CDR2 YNFKEQ. The ends lost 0 bases at V and 5 bases at J; junction bases unmatched: 7. CDR3 length: 16 amino acids. The CDR3 sequence: CASSQEGQGNGETQYF. The DNA of the CDR3 is TGTGCCAGCAGCCAAGAGGGACAGGGAAACGGGGAGACCCAGTACTTC.

This chain connects TRBV7-2 to TRBJ1-6; TRBD1 matches at 7 bases. The V gene end was trimmed by 8 bases and the J gene end by 11 bases; junction bases not matched to a gene: 9. Germline V lookup: CDR1 SGHTA, CDR2 FQGNSA. CDR3 length equals 13 residues. The CDR3 DNA is TGTGCCAGCCGGAGGGACAGACAAACACCCCTCCACTTT. It yields the protein CASRRDRQTPLHF.

This sequence joins TRBV6-5 and TRBJ1-2; the match to TRBD1 covers 7 bases. Germline lookup yields CDR1 MNHEY and CDR2 SVGAGI. With 6 bases clipped from V and 4 bases from J, the junction kept 2 bases outside the gene matches. This CDR3 comprises 12 residues. The chain's CDR3 is CASRGGAYGYTF. Written as DNA, the CDR3 is TGTGCCAGCAGAGGGGGCGCCTATGGCTACACCTTC.

The chain couples TRBV2 to TRBJ1-5, with 7 bases that match TRBD1. Germline CDR1 reads SNHLY; CDR2 reads FYNNEI. Unmatched junction bases numbered 3, after V lost 2 bases and J lost 5 bases. This CDR3 spans 14 amino acids. This chain's CDR3 is CASSESQGDQPQHF. The CDR3 coding sequence is TGTGCCAGCAGTGAAAGTCAGGGGGATCAGCCCCAGCATTTT.

The chain has TRBV19 and TRBJ2-3; 15 nucleotides agree with TRBD2. CDR3 length: 17 residues. The J segment lost 0 bases and the V segment lost 3 bases, leaving 1 base of the junction unmatched. Germline-derived CDR1 and CDR2 are LNHDA and SQIVND (reference sequence). The CDR3: CASSIGTSGGSTDTQYF. CDR3 DNA: TGTGCCAGTAGTATTGGGACTAGCGGGGGGAGCACAGATACGCAGTATTTT.

The V and J genes are TRBV12-5 and TRBJ1-1, with D unresolved. V gave up 6 bases and J gave up 0 bases, with 8 bases separating them. Germline V gene sequence: CDR1 LGHNT, CDR2 FRNRAP. The CDR3 is 13 residues long. The CDR3 reads CASGRDLNTEAFF. In DNA form, the CDR3 reads TGTGCTAGTGGACGAGATTTGAACACTGAAGCTTTCTTT.

The J gene is TRBJ2-3, the V gene TRBV7-8; D unclear. Trimming removed 6 bases at V and 5 bases at J, with 9 bases between. CDR1 is SGHVS and CDR2 is FQNEAQ in the germline V gene. This CDR3 comprises 12 residues. The CDR3 loop is CASRSPQDTQYF. In DNA form, the CDR3 reads TGTGCCAGCAGGAGTCCCCAAGATACGCAGTATTTT.

The rearrangement joins TRBV15 to TRBJ1-1; no definite D call. V was shortened by 0 bases and J by 1 base, with 6 bases between the two germline ends. There are 14 residues in the CDR3. Germline CDR1 reads LNHNV; CDR2 reads YYDKDF (reference sequence). CDR3 sequence: CATSRDFGNTEAFF. DNA of the CDR3: TGTGCCACCAGCAGAGATTTCGGGAACACTGAAGCTTTCTTT.

In this sample, this clone turned up once. This chain links TRBV7-3 with TRBJ2-2; possible D gene TRBD2, 5 bases. The CDR3 consists of 18 residues. The germline V gene has CDR1 SGHTA and CDR2 FQGTGA. Deletions cut 4 bases from V and 5 bases from J, with 23 bases between. The CDR3 nucleotides are TGTGCCAGCAGCTCCCGGCACCCGAGAGGGAAAAGGACCGGGGAGCTGTTTTTT. This sequence encodes CASSSRHPRGKRTGELFF.

The V call is TRBV27, the J call TRBJ1-2, with 7 bases matching TRBD1. CDR1 and CDR2 (germline): MNHEY, SMNVEV (reference sequence). V was clipped by 6 bases and J by 0 bases; unmatched bases: 7. The CDR3 is 15 residues long. In DNA form, the CDR3 reads TGTGCCAGCAGGCCCAGACAGGGTGCTAACTATGGCTACACCTTC. Protein sequence: CASRPRQGANYGYTF.

This chain uses TRBV6-6 with TRBJ1-1, with a possible D match to TRBD1 (5 bases). V was pared by 4 bases and J by 4 bases, with 19 bases between. Per germline, CDR1 MNHNY and CDR2 SVGAGI (reference sequence). The CDR3 sequence is 16 residues long. CDR3 residues: CASSSSKSRAGTEAFF. In nucleotides, the CDR3 is TGTGCCAGCAGTTCCTCGAAGAGCAGGGCCGGCACTGAAGCTTTCTTT.

Ten or more counts support this clone. The gene calls are TRBV6-6 and TRBJ2-7; tentatively, D is TRBD1 (5 bases). With 3 bases removed from V and 1 base from J, the gap between germline ends came to 16 bases. The CDR3 has 16 amino acids. Germline loops: CDR1 MNHNY, CDR2 SVGAGI (reference sequence). In DNA form, the CDR3 reads TGTGCCAGCAGTTATAAACACGCGGACACTTCCTACGAGCAGTACTTC. Amino acids: CASSYKHADTSYEQYF.

This sequence joins TRBV19 and TRBJ1-6, with D hard to call. This CDR3 region has 16 residues. Germline V CDR1 and CDR2: LNHDA, SQIVND (reference sequence). V shed 2 bases and J shed 4 bases, with 12 bases lying between them. The CDR3: CASSISGVAYNSPLHF. Here the CDR3 DNA reads TGTGCCAGTAGTATATCCGGGGTTGCATATAATTCACCCCTCCACTTT.

V usage is TRBV6-1 and J usage is TRBJ1-2, with D possibly TRBD1 on 5 matching bases. V was trimmed by 2 bases and J by 4 bases, leaving 11 bases between them. The CDR3 consists of 14 residues. Germline loops: CDR1 MNHNS, CDR2 SASEGT. The CDR3 spells CASSENQGSYGYTF. The CDR3 nucleotides read TGTGCCAGCAGTGAAAACCAGGGCAGCTATGGCTACACCTTC.

V is TRBV6-5 and J is TRBJ1-1, with D possibly matching TRBD1 (5 bases). This CDR3 region has 16 residues. Per germline, CDR1 MNHEY and CDR2 SVGAGI. The V gene lost 1 base and the J gene lost 4 bases, with 16 bases spanning the gap. CDR3 in amino acids: CASSYLQDPMGTEAFF. The DNA of the CDR3 is TGTGCCAGCAGTTACTTACAGGACCCAATGGGCACTGAAGCTTTCTTT.

The gene calls are TRBV7-6 and TRBJ2-6, with 7 bases aligning to TRBD2. CDR3 length equals 18 residues. Germline V gene lookup returns CDR1 SGHVS and CDR2 FNYEAQ. Trimming cost V 3 bases and J 9 bases; bases outside gene matches: 17. The DNA for the CDR3 is TGTGCCAGCAGCTTTCCTGGGGGGGATTCCCGGTTTGGCAACGTCCTGACTTTC. Amino acid sequence: CASSFPGGDSRFGNVLTF.

The chain's CDR3 is CASRSGGPTDTQYF. CDR3 nucleotide sequence: TGTGCCAGCCGTAGCGGGGGGCCCACAGATACGCAGTATTTT. J is TRBJ2-3 and V is TRBV6-5; 10 bases map to TRBD2. Per germline, CDR1 MNHEY and CDR2 SVGAGI. CDR3 length equals 14 residues. V shed 8 bases and J 2 bases; nucleotides not matched to a gene: 4.

This clone was observed once. This chain links TRBV19 with TRBJ1-1; D not certain. Trimming shortened V by 1 base and J by 0 bases, and 6 bases separated the two germline ends. This CDR3 spans 14 amino acids. The germline gives CDR1 LNHDA, CDR2 SQIVND (reference sequence). CDR3 loop: CASSIGGLNTEAFF. The CDR3 nucleotides are TGTGCCAGTAGTATAGGCGGGCTGAACACTGAAGCTTTCTTT. The full variable domain, its missing parts supplied by reference TRBV19 and TRBJ1-1, is DGGITQSPKYLFRKEGQNVTLSCEQNLNHDAMYWYRQDPGQGLRLIYYSQIVNDFQKGDIAEGYSVSREKKESFPLTVTSAQKNPTAFYLCASSIGGLNTEAFFGQGTRLTVV.

This chain joins TRBV5-1 and TRBJ1-2, with 9 nucleotides matching TRBD1. Germline CDR1 and CDR2: SGHRS and YFSETQ. There are 14 residues in the CDR3. V gave up 4 bases and J gave up 7 bases; unmatched junction bases: 8. In DNA form, the CDR3 reads TGCGCCAGCAGCACAACAGGGGGCGTTAGTGGCTACACCTTC. This codes for CASSTTGGVSGYTF.

This chain links TRBV23-1 with TRBJ1-5; 8 nucleotides line up with TRBD1. TRBV23-1 is placed among ORFs of uncertain function. The junction had 11 bases not matched to a gene; V was cut back by 8 bases and J by 5 bases. The CDR3 has 15 amino acids. The CDR3 sequence: CASPSDRARDQPQHF. The CDR3 nucleotides read TGCGCCAGCCCCTCGGACAGGGCAAGGGATCAGCCCCAGCATTTT.

The chain has TRBV15 and TRBJ2-7; D is perhaps TRBD1 (6 bases). Germline V gene lookup returns CDR1 LNHNV and CDR2 YYDKDF (reference sequence). CDR3 length: 15 residues. V gave up 0 bases and J gave up 5 bases, with 14 bases separating them. Here the CDR3 reads CATSRDLGAPNEQYF. In DNA, the CDR3 is TGTGCCACCAGCAGAGATTTGGGGGCCCCGAACGAGCAGTACTTC.

The genes are TRBV6-6 and TRBJ1-3; TRBD1 is a possible D gene (6 bases). The germline V gene encodes CDR1 MNHNY and CDR2 SVGAGI (reference sequence). CDR3 size: 15 residues. Trimming took off 4 bases at V and 0 bases at J, with 10 bases between the two ends. The CDR3 sequence is CASSLQGNSGNTIYF. CDR3 in DNA: TGTGCCAGCAGTTTACAGGGTAACTCTGGAAACACCATATATTTT.